The sequence of this T cell receptor beta chain was determined in a study of shared T cell receptors in the human thymus. Clones were read by immunoSEQ multiplex PCR, and TCRdb kept only the in-frame ones, dropping some. In the table there are about 380,000 clones, 95% of which are singletons. Germline CDR1 reads MNHEY; CDR2 reads SMNVEV (reference sequence). Trimming removed 8 bases at V and 8 bases at J, with 13 bases between. This CDR3 comprises 12 residues. The sequenced material came from thymocytes. The chain employs TRBV27 and TRBJ2-1; no firm D call. The clonotype was recovered from a human donor. CDR3 bases: TGTGCCAGCGCTTCTATGGCTTATGAGCAGTTCTTC. Translating it yields CASASMAYEQFF.